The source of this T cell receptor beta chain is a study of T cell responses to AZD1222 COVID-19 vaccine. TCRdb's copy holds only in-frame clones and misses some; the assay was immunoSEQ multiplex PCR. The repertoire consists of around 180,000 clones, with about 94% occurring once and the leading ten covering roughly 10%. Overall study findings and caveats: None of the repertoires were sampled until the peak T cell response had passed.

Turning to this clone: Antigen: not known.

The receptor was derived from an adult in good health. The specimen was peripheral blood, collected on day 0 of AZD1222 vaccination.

The CDR3 here is CATSVPLAGNTDTQYF. For the CDR3, the DNA is TGTGCCACCAGTGTCCCACTAGCGGGGAACACAGATACGCAGTATTTT. J is TRBJ2-3 and V is TRBV24-1; TRBD2 matches at 10 bases. After removal of 5 bases from V and 2 bases from J, the junction contained 6 bases not matched to a gene. The length of the CDR3 is 16 residues. Germline values: CDR1 KGHDR, CDR2 SFDVKD.